This entry describes one T cell receptor beta chain. This sample stems from a study of low-dose radiotherapy and immunotherapy resistance in tumors. As for the study in general: A dose of 0.5 Gy per fraction was delivered to Cohort 1 every 2 weeks, for a total of 6.5 Gy.

Stated time point: before trial treatment. Donors, who were enrolled in a single-arm phase I dose-escalation trial, received nivolumab, ipilimumab, aspirin, low-dose cyclophosphamide and low-dose radiotherapy. Eligibility required advanced solid tumors lacking tumor-infiltrating lymphocytes. First-strand cDNA used TRAV- and TRBV-specific primers, covering alpha and beta chains. TCRs were amplified for 15 to 25 PCR cycles with a constant-region primer and V-primer adapter. Each CDR3 protein gets one entry after TCRdb re-called the reads with MiXCR. The profile shows around 65,000 distinct CDR3 sequences, approximately 26% of them singletons. Germline V CDR1 and CDR2: DFQATT, SNEGSKA (reference sequence). Trimming cost V 5 bases and J 8 bases; bases outside gene matches: 9. CDR3 size: 14 residues.

Material: PBMCs, obtained before treatment. This chain connects TRBV20-1 to TRBJ2-1; 10 bases agree with TRBD2. This TCR derives from a male donor with rectosigmoid adenocarcinoma. The CDR3 here is CSALPGLANHEQFF. The CDR3 nucleotides are TGCAGTGCTCTTCCGGGACTAGCGAATCATGAGCAGTTCTTC.